The 4 T cell receptor beta chains presented below share a single source sample, sequenced in a study of HIV-infected patients and healthy controls. All unsorted peripheral T cells were captured because whole blood was used without fractionation. cDNA was made from about 510 ng RNA using alpha and beta constant primers. Using multiplexing indices, alpha and beta chain libraries were generated apart by chain-specific third strand synthesis. Each CDR3 protein is one row after TCRdb ran MiXCR on the 5' RACE reads. This sample yields roughly 9,300 distinct CDR3 sequences, of which under 11% are seen a single time; approximately 15% belongs to the top ten. The sequenced sample was blood, obtained before antiretroviral therapy. The receptors come from an adult with HIV infection.

The table lists this clonotype with many counts. The rearrangement uses TRBV19 and TRBJ2-1; 7 bases line up with TRBD2. J gave up 5 bases and V 1 base, and 2 bases lay outside the gene matches. The V gene's germline CDR1 is LNHDA and CDR2 SQIVND (reference sequence). There are 14 residues in the CDR3. In DNA form, the CDR3 reads TGTGCCAGTAGTATAGTGGGGGGGGACAATGAGCAGTTCTTC. The encoded protein is CASSIVGGDNEQFF.

This clonotype rates as medium-sized. This chain links TRBV7-9 with TRBJ2-7; D not certain. The CDR3 extends over 13 amino acids. Germline V gene lookup returns CDR1 SEHNR and CDR2 FQNEAQ (reference sequence). Trimming cost V 0 bases and J 6 bases, with 9 bases left between them. CDR3 in DNA: TGTGCCAGCAGCTTAGCGCTAGAAGGCGAGCAGTACTTC. Amino acid sequence: CASSLALEGEQYF.

This clonotype was detected a few times. This chain uses TRBV10-3 with TRBJ2-2, with TRBD1 as a possible D gene (6 bases). The CDR3 covers 14 residues. Germline V CDR1 and CDR2: ENHRY, SYGVKD. V lost 10 bases and J lost 3, with 15 bases in between. CDR3 loop: CATRTEDYTGELFF. The CDR3, as DNA: TGTGCCACTAGGACAGAAGATTACACCGGGGAGCTGTTTTTT.

This clonotype came up many times. The rearrangement joins TRBV18 to TRBJ2-5; 7 nucleotides align to TRBD2. CDR3 size: 13 residues. The V segment lost 0 bases and the J segment 6 bases; nucleotides outside the gene matches: 1. The V gene's germline CDR1 is KGHSH and CDR2 LQKENI. CDR3 loop: CASSPPGLQTQYF. Written as DNA, the CDR3 is TGTGCCAGCTCACCACCGGGACTACAGACCCAGTACTTC.